The 29 T cell receptor beta chains presented below share a single source sample, sequenced in a study of T cell responses to AZD1222 COVID-19 vaccine (dated by TCRdb to the early 2020s). Libraries were prepared through the immunoSEQ multiplex PCR assay. As stored in TCRdb, this immuneACCESS dataset retains in-frame rearrangements with V and J assigned. A fraction of the clones does not appear; measured against another copy, unresolved V genes explain less than half of the discrepancy, and the remainder lacks a known reason. Recorded for this sample are 110,000 or so clones; about nine tenths of them occurred a single time. The ten largest make up 6.5% to 9.5% of the sample. The sample's time point label, in plain terms: baseline before first vaccination. This specimen consisted of peripheral blood, obtained on day 0 of AZD1222 vaccination. These receptors were taken from an adult in good health.

This clone came up once. Other nucleotide sequences in the sample specify the same CDR3. The chain joins TRBV7-6 to TRBJ1-3, with D unclear. The CDR3 spans 15 residues. V shed 1 base and J shed 0 bases, with 7 bases lying between them. Germline CDR1 SGHVS, CDR2 FNYEAQ. The CDR3 DNA is TGTGCCAGCAGCTTAGAAGCCAGCTCTGGAAACACCATATATTTT. Translating it yields CASSLEASSGNTIYF.

This clone was seen once. The rearrangement joins TRBV7-9 to TRBJ1-1; maybe TRBD1 (5 bases). Germline V gives CDR1 SEHNR, CDR2 FQNEAQ (reference sequence). The V and J ends lost 5 bases and 6 bases respectively, with 19 bases between them. The CDR3 contains 15 residues. DNA of the CDR3: TGTGCCAGCAGCCCCCTCGGCAGGGTGGAATCTGAAGCTTTCTTT. It translates to CASSPLGRVESEAFF.

CDR3 residues: CATSKVPSGVAGGSNEQFF. The CDR3 nucleotides read TGTGCCACCAGCAAAGTACCTAGCGGTGTAGCGGGGGGTTCAAATGAGCAGTTCTTC. The V call is TRBV15, the J call TRBJ2-1, with 10 bases lining up with TRBD2. CDR3 size: 19 residues. Germline V CDR1 and CDR2: LNHNV, YYDKDF (reference sequence). V was pared by 4 bases and J by 7 bases, with 19 bases of the junction left unmatched.

The rearrangement joins TRBV7-9 to TRBJ2-1, with 9 bases lining up with TRBD2. CDR1 is SEHNR and CDR2 is FQNEAQ in the germline V gene (reference sequence). The J segment lost 6 bases and the V segment lost 0 bases, leaving 6 bases of the junction unmatched. The CDR3 runs to 16 residues. The CDR3 is CASSLASIAGVNEQFF. The CDR3 region has the DNA TGTGCCAGCAGCTTAGCGAGTATAGCGGGAGTCAATGAGCAGTTCTTC.

For this clone: The CDR3 carries no conserved terminal phenylalanine or tryptophan, so it likely arises from a read error. The chain links TRBV18 to TRBJ1-1, with D perhaps TRBD1 (6 bases). V was cut by 4 bases and J by 2 bases, with 17 bases left in between. The CDR3 is 16 amino acids. CDR1 is KGHSH and CDR2 is LQKENI in the germline V gene. The CDR3 region has the DNA TGTGCCAGCTCACTCAGCCGACAGGTTCTTAACACTGAAGCTTTCCTT. It encodes CASSLSRQVLNTEAFL.

In this sample, this clone turned up once. The chain carries TRBV24-1 and TRBJ2-1, with 7 bases aligning to TRBD1. Germline trimming cut 2 bases from V and 10 bases from J; bases unmatched to any gene: 1. Germline values: CDR1 KGHDR, CDR2 SFDVKD. The CDR3 is 12 amino acids. The chain's CDR3 is CATSDSGQEQFF. The CDR3 region has the DNA TGTGCCACCAGTGATTCGGGACAGGAGCAGTTCTTC.

V is TRBV5-1 and J is TRBJ2-1, with a possible D match to TRBD2 (6 bases). V was trimmed by 0 bases and J by 3 bases, leaving 13 bases between them. The CDR3 has 16 residues. CDR1 is SGHRS, CDR2 YFSETQ, per germline. CDR3: CASSLGAGIGYNEQFF. The CDR3 nucleotides are TGCGCCAGCAGCTTGGGGGCGGGGATAGGCTACAATGAGCAGTTCTTC.

This clone is deemed medium-sized (0.01 to 0.1%). The DNA for the CDR3 is TGTGCCAGCAGCGTAACGGGACAGAACACTGAAGCTTTCTTT. This codes for CASSVTGQNTEAFF. The rearrangement links TRBV9 to TRBJ1-1; D possibly corresponds to TRBD1 (6 bases). Deletions cut 1 base from V and 1 base from J, with 8 bases between. This CDR3 has 14 amino acids. Germline V lookup: CDR1 SGDLS, CDR2 YYNGEE.

This clone appeared a single time. The chain joins TRBV2 to TRBJ1-1, with D unresolved. The CDR3 contains 12 residues. V gave up 8 bases and J gave up 1 base, with 8 bases separating them. Germline CDR1 and CDR2: SNHLY and FYNNEI. CDR3 in amino acids: CASGRGNTEAFF. DNA for the CDR3: TGTGCCAGCGGACGGGGGAACACTGAAGCTTTCTTT.

V gene TRBV9 combines with J gene TRBJ2-3; 12 positions agree with TRBD2. CDR1 and CDR2 (germline): SGDLS, YYNGEE. The CDR3 length is 16 residues. J was trimmed by 6 bases and V by 5 bases; bases with no gene match: 10. CDR3 bases: TGTGCCAGCAGTCGGACTAGCGGGGCGGTCATCGATACGCAGTATTTT. Translation: CASSRTSGAVIDTQYF.

V is TRBV7-6 and J is TRBJ1-2; D is perhaps TRBD1 (5 bases). V lost 0 bases, J lost 0 bases, and 11 bases lay in between. Looked up from germline, CDR1 is SGHVS and CDR2 is FNYEAQ. The CDR3 consists of 16 residues. Here the CDR3 reads CASSLAQGLTNYGYTF. The CDR3 DNA is TGTGCCAGCAGCTTAGCTCAGGGCCTAACTAACTATGGCTACACCTTC.

The chain links TRBV10-2 to TRBJ1-6; perhaps TRBD1 as D (5 bases). The V end was cut by 7 bases, the J end by 5 bases, with 6 bases between. The CDR3 is 12 residues long. Germline values: CDR1 WSHSY, CDR2 SAAADI. The CDR3 bases are TGCGCCAGCACAGGGAATAATTCACCCCTCCACTTT. As protein: CASTGNNSPLHF.

The V and J genes are TRBV24-1 and TRBJ2-1; D not certain. Per germline, CDR1 KGHDR and CDR2 SFDVKD. Trimming left V 5 bases short and J 6 bases short, with 7 bases between. This CDR3 is built from 12 residues. CDR3 loop: CATSGPTNEQFF. The CDR3 nucleotides read TGTGCCACCAGTGGGCCGACCAATGAGCAGTTCTTC.

V gene TRBV5-1 combines with J gene TRBJ2-3; D unresolved. V lost 4 bases to trimming and J lost 0 bases, with 6 bases between them. The CDR3 is 13 amino acids. Germline CDR1 is SGHRS and CDR2 is YFSETQ. DNA of the CDR3: TGCGCCAGCAGCCGGAGTAGCACAGATACGCAGTATTTT. It encodes CASSRSSTDTQYF.

The chain employs TRBV7-9 and TRBJ2-7; D not resolved. CDR1 is SEHNR, CDR2 FQNEAQ, per germline (reference sequence). Trimming removed 5 bases at V and 5 bases at J, with 16 bases between. The CDR3 consists of 14 residues. CDR3 amino acids: CASSPDWGYNEQYF. CDR3 nucleotide sequence: TGTGCCAGCAGCCCTGACTGGGGTTACAACGAGCAGTACTTC.

A few counts support this clone. The chain links TRBV5-1 to TRBJ2-1, with 12 bases that match TRBD2. Unmatched junction bases numbered 9, after V lost 4 bases and J lost 7 bases. The germline V gene has CDR1 SGHRS and CDR2 YFSETQ. The CDR3 runs 16 residues. CDR3 in DNA: TGCGCCAGCAGCAAAACCGGGACTAGCGGGTGGAATGAGCAGTTCTTC. The encoded protein is CASSKTGTSGWNEQFF.

V is TRBV5-1 and J is TRBJ1-3; D may be TRBD1 (6 bases). Trimming took off 4 bases at V and 7 bases at J, with 15 bases between the two ends. The germline gives CDR1 SGHRS, CDR2 YFSETQ. The CDR3 has 14 amino acids. The CDR3 region is CASSAQGPDNTIYF. CDR3 coding DNA: TGCGCCAGCAGCGCACAGGGTCCAGACAACACCATATATTTT.

The chain recombines TRBV27 with TRBJ2-7, with D unresolved. Trimming removed 3 bases from V and 7 bases from J, with 13 bases in between. CDR1 MNHEY and CDR2 SMNVEV come from the germline V gene (reference sequence). The CDR3 totals 13 residues. Here the CDR3 reads CASSLPRPLEQYF. As DNA, the CDR3 is TGTGCCAGCAGTTTGCCCAGGCCGCTGGAGCAGTACTTC.

This clone was found once. This chain joins TRBV19 and TRBJ2-1, with D hard to call. The CDR3 contains 14 residues. V lost 6 bases and J lost 7, with 16 bases in between. Per the germline V gene, CDR1 is LNHDA and CDR2 is SQIVND (reference sequence). CDR3 protein: CASRQVGERNEQFF. The DNA for the CDR3 is TGTGCCAGTAGGCAGGTGGGTGAAAGGAATGAGCAGTTCTTC.

The V call is TRBV29-1, the J call TRBJ2-3, with no clear D. The CDR3 runs to 13 residues. The ends were cut back, 7 bases at V and 3 bases at J, with 14 bases in the middle. In germline, CDR1 is SQVTM, CDR2 ANQGSEA. CDR3 DNA: TGCAGCGCGACCCCCCCGGGTACAGATACGCAGTATTTT. Amino acid sequence: CSATPPGTDTQYF.

The chain combines TRBV6-5 with TRBJ1-5; TRBD1 matches 8 bases. Germline-derived CDR1 and CDR2 are MNHEY and SVGAGI. The junction had 4 bases not matched to a gene; V was cut back by 4 bases and J by 5 bases. The CDR3 is made up of 14 amino acids. The CDR3 reads CASSSLTGDQPQHF. The CDR3 DNA follows: TGTGCCAGCAGTTCGCTGACAGGGGATCAGCCCCAGCATTTT.

V and J are TRBV4-2 and TRBJ1-2; 7 bases fit TRBD1. Germline CDR1 and CDR2: LGHNA and YNFKEQ. V lost 0 bases to trimming and J lost 3 bases; unmatched junction nucleotides: 4. CDR3 length: 15 amino acids. The CDR3 bases are TGTGCCAGCAGCCAAGATCCAGGGGGGGACTATGGCTACACCTTC. The encoded protein is CASSQDPGGDYGYTF.

V and J are TRBV2 and TRBJ2-1; D is unclear. Trimming took off 2 bases at V and 7 bases at J, with 9 bases between the two ends. The CDR3 sequence is 13 residues long. Germline V lookup: CDR1 SNHLY, CDR2 FYNNEI. The CDR3 loop is CASSERILNEQFF. CDR3 DNA: TGTGCCAGCAGTGAACGAATCCTGAATGAGCAGTTCTTC.

The chain employs TRBV3-1 (or the pseudogene TRBV3-2) and TRBJ1-1; D ambiguous. Germline assignment: CDR1 LGHDT and CDR2 YNNKEL (reference sequence). V was pared by 6 bases and J by 4 bases, with 15 bases between. CDR3 length: 14 residues. The CDR3 coding sequence is TGTGCCAGCAGGAGTCTTATACGGGGCACTGAAGCTTTCTTT. Amino acids: CASRSLIRGTEAFF.

The chain recombines TRBV4-2 with TRBJ1-2; D remains ambiguous. Trimming shortened V by 0 bases and J by 8 bases, and 4 bases separated the two germline ends. This CDR3 has 11 residues. Germline V gives CDR1 LGHNA, CDR2 YNFKEQ. The DNA of the CDR3 is TGTGCCAGCAGCCAAGATGAGGGCTACACCTTC. Translating it yields CASSQDEGYTF.

This chain links TRBV12-3 or TRBV12-4 with TRBJ1-4, with 8 positions matching TRBD1. The CDR3 runs 13 residues. After removal of 7 bases from V and 8 bases from J, the junction contained 6 bases not matched to a gene. This CDR3 is CASTSQGGEKLFF. CDR3 in DNA: TGTGCCAGCACCTCACAGGGGGGGGAAAAACTGTTTTTT.

CDR3 protein: CASSLGTATEAFF. CDR3 nucleotide sequence: TGTGCCAGCAGCTTAGGAACGGCCACTGAAGCTTTCTTT. The gene calls are TRBV7-2 and TRBJ1-1; unclear D gene. Trimming removed 1 base at V and 4 bases at J, with 7 bases between. Germline-derived CDR1 and CDR2 are SGHTA and FQGNSA. The CDR3 has 13 amino acids.

This chain links TRBV9 with TRBJ2-3, with 11 bases aligning to TRBD2. This CDR3 contains 20 residues. Trimming cost V 3 bases and J 2 bases; bases outside gene matches: 17. Looked up from germline, CDR1 is SGDLS and CDR2 is YYNGEE. DNA of the CDR3: TGTGCCAGCAGCGAGAGGGTTTCTAGCGGGAGGCCCCGTTACACAGATACGCAGTATTTT. This gives the protein CASSERVSSGRPRYTDTQYF. Full variable domain (remainder filled in from reference TRBV9 and TRBJ2-3): DSGVTQTPKHLITATGQRVTLRCSPRSGDLSVYWYQQSLDQGLQFLIQYYNGEERAKGNILERFSAQQFPDLHSELNLSSLELGDSALYFCASSERVSSGRPRYTDTQYFGPGTRLTVL.

V usage is TRBV15 and J usage is TRBJ1-1; D not certain. Trimming removed 2 bases from V and 3 bases from J, with 19 bases in between. CDR3 size: 17 residues. CDR1 LNHNV and CDR2 YYDKDF come from the germline V gene (reference sequence). CDR3 sequence (DNA): TGTGCCACCAGCAGATTTCAACCGGGTCTCGGGGACACTGAAGCTTTCTTT. Translated: CATSRFQPGLGDTEAFF.